This T cell receptor beta chain is from a study of blood T cell repertoires in COVID-19. Libraries were prepared by immunoSEQ multiplex PCR; TCRdb keeps only in-frame clonotypes and omits some of them. The sample consists of approximately 200,000 clones, about 88% of them appearing once. Germline loops: CDR1 MNHEY, CDR2 SMNVEV (reference sequence). V shed 8 bases, J shed 8 bases, and the junction held 13 bases outside the gene matches. The CDR3 totals 14 residues. This chain links TRBV27 with TRBJ1-2; 8 bases line up with TRBD1. Source material: peripheral blood. The receptor was isolated from a young man with acute or convalescent COVID-19. DNA for the CDR3: TGTGCCAGCGGACAGGGACGCTACCGAGGGGGCTACACCTTC. Its translation: CASGQGRYRGGYTF.